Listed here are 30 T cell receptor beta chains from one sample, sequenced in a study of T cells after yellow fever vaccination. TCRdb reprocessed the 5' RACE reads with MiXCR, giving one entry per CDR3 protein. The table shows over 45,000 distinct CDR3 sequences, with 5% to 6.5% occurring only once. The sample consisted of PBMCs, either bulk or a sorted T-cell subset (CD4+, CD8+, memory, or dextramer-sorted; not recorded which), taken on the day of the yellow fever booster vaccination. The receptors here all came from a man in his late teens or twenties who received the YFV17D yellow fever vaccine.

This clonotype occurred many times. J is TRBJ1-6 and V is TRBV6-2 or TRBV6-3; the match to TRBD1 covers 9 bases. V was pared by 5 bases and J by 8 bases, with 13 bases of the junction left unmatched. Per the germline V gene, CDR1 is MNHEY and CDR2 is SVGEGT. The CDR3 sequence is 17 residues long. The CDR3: CASSKLRDRGKDSPLHF. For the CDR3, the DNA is TGTGCCAGCAGTAAGCTTCGCGACAGGGGGAAAGATTCACCCCTCCACTTT.

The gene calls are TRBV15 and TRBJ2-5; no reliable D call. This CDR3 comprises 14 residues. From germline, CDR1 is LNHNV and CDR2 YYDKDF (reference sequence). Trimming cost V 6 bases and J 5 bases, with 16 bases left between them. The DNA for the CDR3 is TGTGCCACCAGTACCGGTAGTCGAGATGAGACCCAGTACTTC. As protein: CATSTGSRDETQYF.

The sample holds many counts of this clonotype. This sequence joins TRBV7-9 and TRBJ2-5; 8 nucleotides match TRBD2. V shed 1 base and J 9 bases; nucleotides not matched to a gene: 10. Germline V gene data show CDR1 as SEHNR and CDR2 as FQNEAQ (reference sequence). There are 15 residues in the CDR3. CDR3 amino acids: CASSLVLDSGMAQYF. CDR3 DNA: TGTGCCAGCAGCTTAGTGCTTGATAGCGGGATGGCCCAGTACTTC.

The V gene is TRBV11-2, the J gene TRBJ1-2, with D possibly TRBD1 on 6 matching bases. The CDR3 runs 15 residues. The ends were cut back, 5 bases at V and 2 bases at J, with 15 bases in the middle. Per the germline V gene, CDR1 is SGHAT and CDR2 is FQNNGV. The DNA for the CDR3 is TGTGCCAGCAGCGCCGCCCCCCAGGGGAACTATGGCTACACCTTC. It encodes CASSAAPQGNYGYTF.

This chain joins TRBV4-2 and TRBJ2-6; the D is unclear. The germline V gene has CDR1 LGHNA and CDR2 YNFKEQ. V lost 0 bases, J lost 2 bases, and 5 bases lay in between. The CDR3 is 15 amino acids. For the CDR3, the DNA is TGTGCCAGCAGCCAAGAATGGACTGGGGCCAACGTCCTGACTTTC. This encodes CASSQEWTGANVLTF.

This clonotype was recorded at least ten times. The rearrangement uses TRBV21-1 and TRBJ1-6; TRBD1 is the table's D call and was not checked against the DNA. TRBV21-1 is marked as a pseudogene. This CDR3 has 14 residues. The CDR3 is CASSKGPGNSPLHF. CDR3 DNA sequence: TGTGCCAGCAGCAAGGGACCGGGAAATTCACCCCTCCACTTT.

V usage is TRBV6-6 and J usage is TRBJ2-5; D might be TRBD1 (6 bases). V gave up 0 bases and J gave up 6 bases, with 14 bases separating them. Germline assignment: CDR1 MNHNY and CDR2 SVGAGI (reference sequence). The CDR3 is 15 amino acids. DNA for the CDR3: TGTGCCAGCAGTTACTCGACCAACAGGGTGAAGACCCAGTACTTC. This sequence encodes CASSYSTNRVKTQYF.

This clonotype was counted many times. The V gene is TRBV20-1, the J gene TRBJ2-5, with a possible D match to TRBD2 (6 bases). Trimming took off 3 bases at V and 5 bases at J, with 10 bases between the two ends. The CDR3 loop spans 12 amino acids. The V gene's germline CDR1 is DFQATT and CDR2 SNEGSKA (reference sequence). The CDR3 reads CSASGGGETQYF. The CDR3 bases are TGCAGTGCTAGCGGTGGAGGGGAGACCCAGTACTTC.

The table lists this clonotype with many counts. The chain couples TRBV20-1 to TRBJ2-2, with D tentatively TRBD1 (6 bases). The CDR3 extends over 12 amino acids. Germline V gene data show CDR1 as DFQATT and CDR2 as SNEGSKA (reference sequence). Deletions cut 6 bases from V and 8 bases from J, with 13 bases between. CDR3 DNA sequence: TGCAGTGCCGAAAGAGGGGGAGGGGAGCTGTTTTTT. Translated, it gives CSAERGGGELFF.

Written as DNA, the CDR3 is TGTGCCAGCAGCACCGGGACAGGGGGCGCCGGCTATGGCTACACCTTC. Residues: CASSTGTGGAGYGYTF. The chain combines TRBV7-9 with TRBJ1-2, with 12 bases fitting TRBD1. This CDR3 contains 16 residues. V lost 5 bases, J lost 4 bases, and 8 bases stayed unmatched. From germline, CDR1 is SEHNR and CDR2 FQNEAQ (reference sequence).

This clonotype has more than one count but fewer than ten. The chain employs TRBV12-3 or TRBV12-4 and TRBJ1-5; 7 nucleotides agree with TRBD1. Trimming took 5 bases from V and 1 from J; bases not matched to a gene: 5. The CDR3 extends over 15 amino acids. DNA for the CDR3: TGTGCCAGCAGTCCTGGACAGGCCAGCAATCAGCCCCAGCATTTT. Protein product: CASSPGQASNQPQHF.

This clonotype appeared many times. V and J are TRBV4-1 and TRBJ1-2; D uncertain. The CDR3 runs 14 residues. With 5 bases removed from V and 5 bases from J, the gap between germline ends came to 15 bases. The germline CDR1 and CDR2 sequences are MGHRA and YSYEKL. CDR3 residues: CASSSRWQAYGYTF. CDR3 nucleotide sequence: TGCGCCAGCAGCTCGAGATGGCAGGCTTATGGCTACACCTTC.

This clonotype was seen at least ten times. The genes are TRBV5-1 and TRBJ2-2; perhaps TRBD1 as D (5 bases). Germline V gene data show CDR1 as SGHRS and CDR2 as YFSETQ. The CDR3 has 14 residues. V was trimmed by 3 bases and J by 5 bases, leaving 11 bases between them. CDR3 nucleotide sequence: TGCGCCAGCAGCTCCCCGCAGGGAACCGGGGAGCTGTTTTTT. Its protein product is CASSSPQGTGELFF.

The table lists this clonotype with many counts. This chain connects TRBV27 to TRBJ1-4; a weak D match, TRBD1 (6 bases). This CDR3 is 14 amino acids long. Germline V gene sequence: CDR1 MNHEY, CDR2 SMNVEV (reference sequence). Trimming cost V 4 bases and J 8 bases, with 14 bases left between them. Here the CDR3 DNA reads TGTGCCAGCAGTTATGGGGGCATGGGGGAAAAACTGTTTTTT. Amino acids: CASSYGGMGEKLFF.

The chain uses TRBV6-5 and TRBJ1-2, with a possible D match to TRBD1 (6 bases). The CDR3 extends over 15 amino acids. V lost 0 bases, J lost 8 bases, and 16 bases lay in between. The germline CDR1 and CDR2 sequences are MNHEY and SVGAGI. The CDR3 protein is CASSYSQRGAVGYTF. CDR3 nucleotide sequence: TGTGCCAGCAGTTACTCCCAACGGGGGGCGGTAGGCTACACCTTC.

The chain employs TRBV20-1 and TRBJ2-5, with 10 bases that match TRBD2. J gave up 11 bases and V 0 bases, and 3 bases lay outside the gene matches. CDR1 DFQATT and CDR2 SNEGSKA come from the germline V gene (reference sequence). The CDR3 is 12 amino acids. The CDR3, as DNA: TGCAGTGCTAGAGATGCTAGCGGGGGACAGTACTTC. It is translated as CSARDASGGQYF.

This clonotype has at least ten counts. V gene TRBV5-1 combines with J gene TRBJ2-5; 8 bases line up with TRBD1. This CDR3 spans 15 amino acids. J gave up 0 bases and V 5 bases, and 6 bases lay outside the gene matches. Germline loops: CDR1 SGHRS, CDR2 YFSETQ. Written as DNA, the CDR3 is TGCGCCAGCAGATCGACAGGGGCCTACCAAGAGACCCAGTACTTC. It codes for CASRSTGAYQETQYF.

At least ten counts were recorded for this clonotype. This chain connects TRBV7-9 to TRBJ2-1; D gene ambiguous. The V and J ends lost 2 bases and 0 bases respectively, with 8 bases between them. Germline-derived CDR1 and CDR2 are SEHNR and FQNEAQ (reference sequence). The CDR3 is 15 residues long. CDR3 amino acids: CASSLPGSSYNEQFF. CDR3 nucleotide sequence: TGTGCCAGCAGCTTACCGGGCAGCTCCTACAATGAGCAGTTCTTC.

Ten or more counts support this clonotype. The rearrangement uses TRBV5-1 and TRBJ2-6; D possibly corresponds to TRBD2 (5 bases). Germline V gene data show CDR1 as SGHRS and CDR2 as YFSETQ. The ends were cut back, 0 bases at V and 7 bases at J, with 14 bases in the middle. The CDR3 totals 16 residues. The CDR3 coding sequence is TGCGCCAGCAGCTTGGATGGTCCTTCGGGAGCCAACGTCCTGACTTTC. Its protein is CASSLDGPSGANVLTF.

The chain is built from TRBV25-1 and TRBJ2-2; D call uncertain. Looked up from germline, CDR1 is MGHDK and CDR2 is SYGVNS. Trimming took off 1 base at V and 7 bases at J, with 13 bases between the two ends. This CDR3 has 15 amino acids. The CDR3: CASSEFGLPGGELFF. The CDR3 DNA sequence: TGTGCCAGCAGTGAATTTGGTCTCCCCGGCGGGGAGCTGTTTTTT. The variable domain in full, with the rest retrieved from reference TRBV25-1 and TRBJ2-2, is EADIYQTPRYLVIGTGKKITLECSQTMGHDKMYWYQQDPGMELHLIHYSYGVNSTEKGDLSSESTVSRIRTEHFPLTLESARPSHTSQYLCASSEFGLPGGELFFGEGSRLTVL.

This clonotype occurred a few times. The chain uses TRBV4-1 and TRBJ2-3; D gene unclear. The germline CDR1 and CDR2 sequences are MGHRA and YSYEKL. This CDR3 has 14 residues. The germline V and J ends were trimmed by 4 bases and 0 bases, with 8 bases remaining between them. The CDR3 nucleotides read TGCGCCAGCAGCCCTCGTACTAGCACAGATACGCAGTATTTT. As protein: CASSPRTSTDTQYF.

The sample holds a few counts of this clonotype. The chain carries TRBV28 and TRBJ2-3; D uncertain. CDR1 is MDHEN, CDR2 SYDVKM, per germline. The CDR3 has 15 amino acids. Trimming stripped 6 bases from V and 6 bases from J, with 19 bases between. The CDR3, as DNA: TGTGCCAGCAGCCGACGAGGAATGGCATGGGATACGCAGTATTTT. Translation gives CASSRRGMAWDTQYF.

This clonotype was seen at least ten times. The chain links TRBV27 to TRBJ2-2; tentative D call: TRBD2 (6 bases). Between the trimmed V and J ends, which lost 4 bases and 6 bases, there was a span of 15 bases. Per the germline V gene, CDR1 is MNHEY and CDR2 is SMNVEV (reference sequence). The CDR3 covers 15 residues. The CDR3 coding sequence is TGTGCCAGCAGTTGGCCGCCCGGAGGGCCCGGGGAGCTGTTTTTT. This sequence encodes CASSWPPGGPGELFF.

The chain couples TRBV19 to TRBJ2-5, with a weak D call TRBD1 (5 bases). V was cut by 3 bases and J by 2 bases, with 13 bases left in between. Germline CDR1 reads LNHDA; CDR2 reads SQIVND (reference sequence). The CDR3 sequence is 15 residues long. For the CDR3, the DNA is TGTGCCAGTAGTATCGGGTGGGGCGAACAAGAGACCCAGTACTTC. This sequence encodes CASSIGWGEQETQYF. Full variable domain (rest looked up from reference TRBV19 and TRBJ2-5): DGGITQSPKYLFRKEGQNVTLSCEQNLNHDAMYWYRQDPGQGLRLIYYSQIVNDFQKGDIAEGYSVSREKKESFPLTVTSAQKNPTAFYLCASSIGWGEQETQYFGPGTRLLVL.

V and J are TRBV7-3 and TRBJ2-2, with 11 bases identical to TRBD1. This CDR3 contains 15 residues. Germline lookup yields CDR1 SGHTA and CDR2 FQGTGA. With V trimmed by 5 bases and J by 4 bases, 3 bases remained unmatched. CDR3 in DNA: TGTGCCAGCAGCCCGGACAGGGGGCCCACCGGGGAGCTGTTTTTT. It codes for CASSPDRGPTGELFF.

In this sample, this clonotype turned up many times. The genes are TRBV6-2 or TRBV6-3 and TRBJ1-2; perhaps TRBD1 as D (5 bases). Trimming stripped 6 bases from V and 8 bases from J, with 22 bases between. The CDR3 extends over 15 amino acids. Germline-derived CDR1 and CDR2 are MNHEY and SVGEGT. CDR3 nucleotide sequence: TGTGCCAGCAGCAACTACCGGGGCTACCGGAGGGGCTACACCTTC. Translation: CASSNYRGYRRGYTF.

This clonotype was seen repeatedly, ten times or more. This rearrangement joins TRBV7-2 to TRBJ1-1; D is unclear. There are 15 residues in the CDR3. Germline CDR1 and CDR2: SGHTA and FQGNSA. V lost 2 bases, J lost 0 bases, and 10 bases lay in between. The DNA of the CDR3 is TGTGCCAGCAGCTTATCGGCAGTCATGAACACTGAAGCTTTCTTT. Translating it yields CASSLSAVMNTEAFF. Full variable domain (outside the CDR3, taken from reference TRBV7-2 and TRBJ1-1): GAGVSQSPSNKVTEKGKDVELRCDPISGHTALYWYRQSLGQGLEFLIYFQGNSAPDKSGLPSDRFSAERTGGSVSTLTIQRTQQEDSAVYLCASSLSAVMNTEAFFGQGTRLTVV.

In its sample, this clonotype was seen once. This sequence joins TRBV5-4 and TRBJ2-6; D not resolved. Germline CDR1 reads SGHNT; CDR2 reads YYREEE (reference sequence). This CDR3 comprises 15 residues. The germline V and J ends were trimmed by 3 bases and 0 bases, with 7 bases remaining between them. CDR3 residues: CASSSAGSGANVLTF. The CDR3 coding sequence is TGTGCCAGCAGCTCTGCAGGCTCTGGGGCCAACGTCCTGACTTTC. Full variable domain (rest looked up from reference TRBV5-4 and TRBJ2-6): ETGVTQSPTHLIKTRGQQVTLRCSSQSGHNTVSWYQQALGQGPQFIFQYYREEENGRGNFPPRFSGLQFPNYSSELNVNALELDDSALYLCASSSAGSGANVLTFGAGSRLTVL.

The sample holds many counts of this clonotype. CDR3 nucleotide sequence: TGCGCCAGCGGGAAACGGGACAGGGGGGCAGATACGCAGTATTTT. Amino acids: CASGKRDRGADTQYF. This chain connects TRBV5-1 to TRBJ2-3, with TRBD1 identical over 11 bases. This CDR3 region has 15 residues. J gave up 4 bases and V 7 bases, and 8 bases lay outside the gene matches. CDR1 and CDR2 from the germline V gene are SGHRS and YFSETQ.

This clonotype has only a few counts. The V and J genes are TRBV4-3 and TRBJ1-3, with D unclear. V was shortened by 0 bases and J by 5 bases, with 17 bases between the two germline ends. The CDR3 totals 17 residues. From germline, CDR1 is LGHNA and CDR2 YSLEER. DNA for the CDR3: TGCGCCAGCAGCCAAGATAGTATCCGATTGGACCGAAACACCATATATTTT. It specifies CASSQDSIRLDRNTIYF.